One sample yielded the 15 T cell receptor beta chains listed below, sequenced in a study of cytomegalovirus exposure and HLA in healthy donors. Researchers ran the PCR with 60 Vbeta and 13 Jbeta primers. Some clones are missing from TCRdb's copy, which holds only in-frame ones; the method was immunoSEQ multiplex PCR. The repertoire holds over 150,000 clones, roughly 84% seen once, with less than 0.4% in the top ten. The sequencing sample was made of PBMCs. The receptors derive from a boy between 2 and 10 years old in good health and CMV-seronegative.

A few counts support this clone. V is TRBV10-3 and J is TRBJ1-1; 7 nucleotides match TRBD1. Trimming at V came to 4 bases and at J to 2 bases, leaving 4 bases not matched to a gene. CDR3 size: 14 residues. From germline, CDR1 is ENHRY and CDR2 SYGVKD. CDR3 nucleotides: TGTGCCATCAGTGCCACAGGGGACAACACTGAAGCTTTCTTT. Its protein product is CAISATGDNTEAFF.

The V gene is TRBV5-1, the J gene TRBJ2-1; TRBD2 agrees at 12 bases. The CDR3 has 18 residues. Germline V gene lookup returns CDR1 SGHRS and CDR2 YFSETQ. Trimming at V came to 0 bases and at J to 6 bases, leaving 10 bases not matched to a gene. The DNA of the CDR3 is TGCGCCAGCAGCTTGGCCGGCGCTAGCGGGAGGGCCCTCAATGAGCAGTTCTTC. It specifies CASSLAGASGRALNEQFF.

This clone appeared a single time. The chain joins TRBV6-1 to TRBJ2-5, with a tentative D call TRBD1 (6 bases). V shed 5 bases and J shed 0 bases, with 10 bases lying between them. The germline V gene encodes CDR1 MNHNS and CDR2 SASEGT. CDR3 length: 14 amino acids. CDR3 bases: TGTGCCAGCAGTCTTACAGGGAACCAAGAGACCCAGTACTTC. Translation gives CASSLTGNQETQYF.

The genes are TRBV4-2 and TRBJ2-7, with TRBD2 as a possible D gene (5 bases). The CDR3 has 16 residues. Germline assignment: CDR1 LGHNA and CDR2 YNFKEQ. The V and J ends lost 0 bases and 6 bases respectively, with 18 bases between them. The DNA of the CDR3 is TGTGCCAGCAGCCAAGATGAGGGTCCACGGGGATCCGAGCAGTACTTC. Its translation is CASSQDEGPRGSEQYF.

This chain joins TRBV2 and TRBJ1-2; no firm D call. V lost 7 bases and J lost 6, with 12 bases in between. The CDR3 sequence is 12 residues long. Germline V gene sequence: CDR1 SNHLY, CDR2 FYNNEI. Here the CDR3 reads CASMRNSNGYTF. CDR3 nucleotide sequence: TGTGCCAGCATGCGGAATTCGAATGGCTACACCTTC.

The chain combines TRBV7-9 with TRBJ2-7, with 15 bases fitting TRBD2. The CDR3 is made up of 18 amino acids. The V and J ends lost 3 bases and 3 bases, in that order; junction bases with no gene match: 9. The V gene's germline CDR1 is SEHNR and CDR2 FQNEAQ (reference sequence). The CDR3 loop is CASSLKGTSGRLSYEQYF. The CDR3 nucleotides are TGTGCCAGCAGCTTGAAGGGGACTAGCGGGAGGTTAAGCTACGAGCAGTACTTC.

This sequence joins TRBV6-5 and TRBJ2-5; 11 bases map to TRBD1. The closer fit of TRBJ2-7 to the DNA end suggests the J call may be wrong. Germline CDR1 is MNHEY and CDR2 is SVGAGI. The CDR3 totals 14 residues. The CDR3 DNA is TGTGCCAGCAGTTATGGGGACAGGGGGTCCGAGCAGTACTTC. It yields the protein CASSYGDRGSEQYF.

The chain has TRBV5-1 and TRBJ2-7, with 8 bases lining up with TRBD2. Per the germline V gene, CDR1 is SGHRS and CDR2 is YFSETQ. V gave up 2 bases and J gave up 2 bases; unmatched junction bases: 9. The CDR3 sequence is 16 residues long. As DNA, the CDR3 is TGCGCCAGCAGCTTCGACTTCGCGGGAGGCCCCTACGAGCAGTACTTC. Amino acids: CASSFDFAGGPYEQYF.

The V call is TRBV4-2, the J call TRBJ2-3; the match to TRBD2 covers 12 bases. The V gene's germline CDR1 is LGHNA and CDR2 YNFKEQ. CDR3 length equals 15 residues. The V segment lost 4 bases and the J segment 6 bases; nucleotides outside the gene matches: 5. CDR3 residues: CASSPRLAGEDTQYF. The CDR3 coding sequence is TGTGCCAGCAGCCCAAGACTAGCGGGAGAGGATACGCAGTATTTT.

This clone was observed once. In nucleotides, the CDR3 is TGTGCCACAAGACAGGGAAGGGGATACAATGAGCAGTTCTTC. Its translation is CATRQGRGYNEQFF. The gene calls are TRBV10-3 and TRBJ2-1; 7 bases agree with TRBD1. V was pared by 10 bases and J by 4 bases, with 10 bases of the junction left unmatched. This CDR3 has 14 residues. Per the germline V gene, CDR1 is ENHRY and CDR2 is SYGVKD.

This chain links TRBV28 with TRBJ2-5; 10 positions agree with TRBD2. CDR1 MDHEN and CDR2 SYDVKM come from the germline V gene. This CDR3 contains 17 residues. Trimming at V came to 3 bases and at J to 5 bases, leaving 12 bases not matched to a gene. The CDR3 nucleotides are TGTGCCAGCAGTTTCGCCCCAGCGGGAGGGCCTCGGGAGACCCAGTACTTC. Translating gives CASSFAPAGGPRETQYF.

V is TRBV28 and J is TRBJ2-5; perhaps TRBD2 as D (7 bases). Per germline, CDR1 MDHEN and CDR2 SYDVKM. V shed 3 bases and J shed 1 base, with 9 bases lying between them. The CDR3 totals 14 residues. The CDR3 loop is CASSLGGAQETQYF. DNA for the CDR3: TGTGCCAGCAGTTTGGGGGGGGCCCAAGAGACCCAGTACTTC.

The CDR3 spells CASSLRDSQTNEKLFF. The DNA for the CDR3 is TGCGCCAGCAGCCTAAGGGACAGCCAAACTAATGAAAAACTGTTTTTT. The J gene is TRBJ1-4, the V gene TRBV5-1, with 7 nucleotides matching TRBD1. The length of the CDR3 is 16 residues. Trimming removed 4 bases from V and 1 base from J; junction bases left unmatched: 7. The germline V gene encodes CDR1 SGHRS and CDR2 YFSETQ.

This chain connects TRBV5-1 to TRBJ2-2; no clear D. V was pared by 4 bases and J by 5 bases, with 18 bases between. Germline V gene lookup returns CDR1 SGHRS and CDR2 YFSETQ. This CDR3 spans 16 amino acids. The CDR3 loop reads CASSQQTRPRTGELFF. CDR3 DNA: TGCGCCAGCAGCCAACAAACTCGACCGAGGACCGGGGAGCTGTTTTTT.

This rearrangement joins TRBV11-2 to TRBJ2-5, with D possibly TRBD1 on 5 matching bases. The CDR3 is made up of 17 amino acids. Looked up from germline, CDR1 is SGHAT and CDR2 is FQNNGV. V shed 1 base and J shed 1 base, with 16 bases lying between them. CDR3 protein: CASSLVTLGLPQETQYF. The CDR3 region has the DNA TGTGCCAGCAGCTTAGTGACTTTGGGGCTCCCCCAAGAGACCCAGTACTTC.